The present T cell receptor (beta chain) was sequenced within a study of T cells in Graves' hyperthyroidism and ophthalmopathy. About the research overall: Peripheral blood draws took place at initial diagnosis, ahead of any treatment.

Amplified regions were TCR beta CDR3 sequences from RNA transcripts. First-round RT-PCR targeting the TCR CDR3 was performed with the HTBI primer set. Via MiXCR, TCRdb re-called the multiplex PCR reads, giving one row per CDR3 protein. Seen here are hundreds of thousands of distinct CDR3 sequences, roughly 15% observed once, and the top ten hold almost 35%. With V trimmed by 1 base and J by 2 bases, 3 bases remained unmatched. CDR1 is DFQATT and CDR2 is SNEGSKA in the germline V gene (reference sequence). This CDR3 is built from 14 residues. Ten or more counts support this clonotype. The TCR was taken from a woman between 40 and 50 years old with Graves' ophthalmopathy. The sequencing sample was made of blood. The rearrangement joins TRBV20-1 to TRBJ2-7, with 9 bases that match TRBD2. The CDR3 loop reads CSARGLAVPYEQYF. Written as DNA, the CDR3 is TGCAGTGCTAGAGGACTAGCGGTACCCTACGAGCAGTACTTC.